The rows below give T cell receptor beta chains drawn from one sample of a study of OX40 agonist ivuxolimab in advanced cancers. The table came from immunoSEQ multiplex PCR; TCRdb's copy has only in-frame clones and leaves some out. The sample has over 60,000 clones; 85% to 90% are singletons. The sequencing used CD4+ or CD8+ T cells sorted from blood, collected in a trial of the OX40 agonist ivuxolimab. Source of these receptors: an adult with an advanced solid tumor such as melanoma, head and neck, liver or kidney cancer. Each CDR3 is given with its conserved first and last residue. Each record gives: D gene, clone size, J gene, V gene, CDR3 DNA, CDR3 protein. A D gene is named only where the DNA matches it firmly. A row's size may be missing; if present it is once, few, many or a size class.

NA once TRBJ1-5 TRBV6-1 TGTGCCAGCAGTGAAAGAGGAGGGGTGGCGGTTCAGCCCCAGCATTTT CASSERGGVAVQPQHF
TRBD1 once TRBJ1-5 TRBV6-5 TGTGCCAGCAAAGGACAGGGAGATCAGCCCCAGCATTTT CASKGQGDQPQHF
NA NA TRBJ1-1 TRBV7-9 TGTGCCAGCAGCCGATCCCAAGGCGTTTCCACTGAAGCTTTCTTT CASSRSQGVSTEAFF
NA NA TRBJ2-5 TRBV10-1 TGCGCCAGCAGTGTGGCATACCAAGAGACCCAGTACTTC CASSVAYQETQYF
TRBD1 NA TRBJ2-2 TRBV5-1 TGCGCCAGCAGCTTGGCACCCGACAGGGCCGGCGGGGAGCTGTTTTTT CASSLAPDRAGGELFF
TRBD2 NA TRBJ2-5 TRBV16 TGTGCCAGCAGCCAATCGCGGGGGAAAGGAGAGACCCAGTACTTC CASSQSRGKGETQYF
TRBD2 NA TRBJ2-2 TRBV2 TGTGCCAGCAGTGGACTAGCCGGCACCGGGGAGCTGTTTTTT CASSGLAGTGELFF
NA NA TRBJ2-7 TRBV11-2 TGTGCCAGCAGCTTAGATAGGAGCGGCCACGAGCAGTACTTC CASSLDRSGHEQYF
TRBD1 NA TRBJ2-7 TRBV7-9 TGTGCCAGCAGCTTAGGGCTAAAACCGGGACAGGCCTACGAGCAGTACTTC CASSLGLKPGQAYEQYF
NA NA TRBJ1-5 TRBV19 TGTGCCAGTAGTATAGGAGGGAATCAGCCCCAGCATTTT CASSIGGNQPQHF
TRBD1 NA TRBJ2-1 TRBV15 TGTGCCACCAGCAGGGGGCAGGGGGATATTGAGCAGTTCTTC CATSRGQGDIEQFF
TRBD2 NA TRBJ2-7 TRBV5-4 TGTGCCAGCAGCTTGGGGGGGACTAGCGGGCTCCTCGAGCAGTACTTC CASSLGGTSGLLEQYF
TRBD1 NA TRBJ2-5 TRBV2 TGTGCCAGCAACGCTTTGACAGGGCTAGAGACCCAGTACTTC CASNALTGLETQYF
TRBD2 NA TRBJ2-2 TRBV10-2 TGCGCCAGCATTTTTTCGGGAGGGCCCCCCGGGGAGCTGTTTTTT CASIFSGGPPGELFF
TRBD2 NA TRBJ2-7 TRBV6-6 TGTGCCAGCAGTTACGACAGGACTAGCGGGCAAGAGCAGTACTTC CASSYDRTSGQEQYF
NA few TRBJ1-1 TRBV30 TGTGCCTTCCACCATTGGGGGAGCACTGAAGCTTTCTTT CAFHHWGSTEAFF
TRBD1 NA TRBJ1-3 TRBV2 TGTGCCAGCAGCCCCGGGACAGGGGTCGGAAACACCATATATTTT CASSPGTGVGNTIYF
NA NA TRBJ2-7 TRBV30 TGTGCCTGGAGAAAGACCTACGAGCAGTACTTC CAWRKTYEQYF
TRBD1 NA TRBJ2-6 TRBV11-3 TGTGCCAGCAGCTTAGTCCCCTTCAGGGGGCCCGGGGCCAACGTCCTGACTTTC CASSLVPFRGPGANVLTF
NA few TRBJ1-1 TRBV5-6 TGTGCCAGCAGCGAAGGGATTGAAGCTTTCTTT CASSEGIEAFF
NA once TRBJ1-1 TRBV7-9 TGTGCCAGCAGCCCGTCCGGACCCAAAGGAGGTGAAGCTTTCTTT CASSPSGPKGGEAFF
NA NA TRBJ2-3 TRBV7-9 TGTGCCAGCAGCCCCCGAGTCACAGATACGCAGTATTTT CASSPRVTDTQYF
NA NA TRBJ2-2 TRBV7-6 TGTGCCAGCAGCCCCCGACTCATGACTGCGAACACCGGGGAGCTGTTTTTT CASSPRLMTANTGELFF
TRBD1 NA TRBJ1-6 TRBV19 TGTGCCAGTAATGCGACAGGGGGTAATTCACCCCTCCACTTT CASNATGGNSPLHF
TRBD2 NA TRBJ2-1 TRBV2 TGTGCCAGCAGTGAAATAGGGCGGGGGGTTAGCTCCTACAATGAGCAGTTCTTC CASSEIGRGVSSYNEQFF
NA NA TRBJ2-3 TRBV5-5 TGTGCCAGCAGCCCCGAGTGGGGGGCGGATACGCAGTATTTT CASSPEWGADTQYF
TRBD1 NA TRBJ2-2 TRBV9 TGTGCCAGCAGCCCAACCGGGACAGGATCGTCGACCGGGGAGCTGTTTTTT CASSPTGTGSSTGELFF
TRBD1 NA TRBJ2-1 TRBV29-1 TGCAGCGTAGGACAGGGGGCCTACAATGAGCAGTTCTTC CSVGQGAYNEQFF
NA NA TRBJ2-3 TRBV7-3 TGTGCCAGCAGCCTCGGGGCAGGGGGGCAGGATACGCAGTATTTT CASSLGAGGQDTQYF
TRBD2 NA TRBJ2-1 TRBV6-6 TGTGCCAGCATGACTAGCGGGAGGAACAATGAGCAGTTCTTC CASMTSGRNNEQFF
NA NA TRBJ2-5 TRBV5-6 TGTGCCAGCAGCTTTTCCGGGCCAGTGGAGACCCAGTACTTC CASSFSGPVETQYF
NA NA TRBJ1-1 TRBV20-1 TGCAGTGCTCCTAGCGGGCGAGCTTTCTTT CSAPSGRAFF
NA NA TRBJ1-4 TRBV7-9 TGTGCCAGCAGCTTATCGGGGGTGACTAATGAAAAACTGTTTTTT CASSLSGVTNEKLFF
TRBD1 NA TRBJ1-2 TRBV19 TGTGCCAGTAACTCCCCCCGGGACAGGGCTAGGGGCTACACCTTC CASNSPRDRARGYTF
NA NA TRBJ2-5 TRBV5-1 TGCGCCAGCAGCCCTGACTTGAGCGGAGAGACCCAGTACTTC CASSPDLSGETQYF
TRBD2 NA TRBJ2-1 TRBV10-3 TGTGCCATCAGTGACTCTCCGGGGCTAGCGGGGGGCGGTAGAGAGCAGTTCTTC CAISDSPGLAGGGREQFF
NA NA TRBJ1-1 TRBV6-6 TGTGCCAGCAGCGTGGAACGGATGAACACTGAAGCTTTCTTT CASSVERMNTEAFF
NA NA TRBJ1-2 TRBV11-3 TGTGCCAGCAGCTTAGCCGGTTGGGGCTACACCTTC CASSLAGWGYTF
NA NA TRBJ2-2 TRBV7-3 TGTGCCAGCAGCTTATCGCCCAGCTATGGCACCGGGGAGCTGTTTTTT CASSLSPSYGTGELFF
TRBD2 NA TRBJ2-3 TRBV7-2 TGTGCCAGCAGCCCCTTTATTAGCGGGGGGCGCACAGATACGCAGTATTTT CASSPFISGGRTDTQYF
NA NA TRBJ1-3 TRBV5-1 TGCGCCAGCAGCGAAGGGCTCTCTGGAAACACCATATATTTT CASSEGLSGNTIYF
NA NA TRBJ2-3 TRBV6-6 TGTGCCAGCAGTCCCGGGGGCACCCACACAGATACGCAGTATTTT CASSPGGTHTDTQYF
TRBD2 NA TRBJ2-3 TRBV7-2 TGTGCCAGCAGCCCCGGACTAGCGATTAACACAGATACGCAGTATTTT CASSPGLAINTDTQYF
NA NA TRBJ1-2 TRBV4-1 TGCGCCAGCAGCCAATCCGGGACAACGGCGTATGGCTACACCTTC CASSQSGTTAYGYTF
TRBD1 NA TRBJ1-1 TRBV10-3 TGTGCCATCAGCCCCGGGACAGTTGAAGCTTTCTTT CAISPGTVEAFF
NA NA TRBJ2-5 TRBV21-1 TGTGCCAGCAGCAAAGCGCTGTGTGGTAGCCAAGAGACCCAGTACTTC CASSKALCGSQETQYF
NA NA TRBJ1-4 TRBV27 TGTGCCAGCAGTTTAAACCGCCCGATGGCCCGGCACGGTGAAAAACTGTTTTTT CASSLNRPMARHGEKLFF
TRBD2 NA TRBJ2-1 TRBV2 TGTGCCAGCAGTCCACGGACTAGCGGGGGACTTTACAATGAGCAGTTCTTC CASSPRTSGGLYNEQFF
NA NA TRBJ1-1 TRBV7-9 TGTGCCAGCAGCTTAGACCCCCCGAGCCGAACTGAAGCTTTCTTT CASSLDPPSRTEAFF
NA NA TRBJ2-5 TRBV19 TGTGCCAGTAGTATGTGGGGGGAACCACAAGAGACCCAGTACTTC CASSMWGEPQETQYF
NA NA TRBJ1-2 TRBV27 TGTGCCAGCGGCCCTAGGAAATGGACGGGGGATGGCTACACCTTC CASGPRKWTGDGYTF